A single sample is the source of the 15 T cell receptor beta chains below, sequenced in a study of blood T cells in healthy people across ages. Through a sample-barcoded 5' primer and a J-beta primer mix, a second PCR was run for roughly 7 to 12 cycles. MiXCR was run by TCRdb on the 5' RACE reads, yielding one entry per CDR3 protein. The sample consists of some 1 million distinct CDR3 sequences, around 45% of them appearing once. Sample: blood. The receptors originated from a woman aged 60 to 75 in good health.

This clonotype has just one count. V usage is TRBV4-2 and J usage is TRBJ2-1; no definite D call. Trimming removed 2 bases from V and 4 bases from J, with 9 bases in between. The CDR3 covers 14 residues. Germline CDR1 LGHNA, CDR2 YNFKEQ. CDR3 amino acids: CASSQSSTYNEQFF. The CDR3 nucleotides read TGTGCCAGCAGCCAATCATCGACTTACAATGAGCAGTTCTTC.

The chain has TRBV12-3 or TRBV12-4 and TRBJ1-1; D ambiguous. The V gene lost 7 bases and the J gene lost 1 base, with 13 bases spanning the gap. The CDR3 sequence is 14 residues long. The CDR3 DNA reads as TGTGCCAGCACCAGGCGGGGAGGGAACACTGAAGCTTTCTTT. Amino acids: CASTRRGGNTEAFF.

The gene calls are TRBV21-1 and TRBJ2-4; TRBD1 is taken as the D call from the table, unchecked against the DNA. The J call may not be correct, given that the DNA end is closer to TRBJ2-7. TRBV21-1 is designated a pseudogene. The CDR3 runs to 11 residues. The DNA of the CDR3 is TGTACCAGCCGGGGTCCCTACGAGCAGTACTTC. It encodes CTSRGPYEQYF.

This chain connects TRBV3-1 to TRBJ1-2; D remains ambiguous. This CDR3 is 16 amino acids long. Germline loops: CDR1 LGHDT, CDR2 YNNKEL (reference sequence). The V end lost 0 bases, the J end lost 1 base, and 12 bases lay between the germline ends. In DNA, the CDR3 is TGTGCCAGCAGCCAAGAACTTGGGGAGGTTAACTATGGCTACACCTTC. This gives the protein CASSQELGEVNYGYTF.

V is TRBV5-1 and J is TRBJ2-5; 7 bases fit TRBD1. Germline CDR1 SGHRS, CDR2 YFSETQ. The V gene end was trimmed by 3 bases and the J gene end by 3 bases; junction bases not matched to a gene: 8. The CDR3 is made up of 15 amino acids. CDR3 sequence: CASSSGFQGEETQYF. For the CDR3, the DNA is TGCGCCAGCAGCTCGGGATTCCAGGGGGAAGAGACCCAGTACTTC.

This clonotype was counted between two and nine times. J is TRBJ1-2 and V is TRBV6-2 or TRBV6-3; D call uncertain. Trimming removed 5 bases at V and 6 bases at J, with 13 bases between. CDR3 size: 13 residues. CDR1 MNHEY and CDR2 SVGEGT come from the germline V gene. The CDR3 sequence is CASSPTDVHGYTF. The DNA for the CDR3 is TGTGCCAGCAGTCCGACCGACGTCCATGGCTACACCTTC.

About this clonotype: This may arise from a read error, as a much more abundant clone is one base away. This chain joins TRBV7-9 and TRBJ2-7, with D perhaps TRBD1 (6 bases). V was cut by 7 bases and J by 3 bases, with 10 bases left in between. The CDR3 loop spans 12 amino acids. The germline V gene encodes CDR1 SEHNR and CDR2 FQNEAQ (reference sequence). CDR3 coding DNA: TGTGCCAGCATTTTACAGGGCTACGAGCAGTACTTC. This sequence encodes CASILQGYEQYF. Full variable domain (outside the CDR3, taken from reference TRBV7-9 and TRBJ2-7): DTGVSQNPRHKITKRGQNVTFRCDPISEHNRLYWYRQTLGQGPEFLTYFQNEAQLEKSRLLSDRFSAERPKGSFSTLEIQRTEQGDSAMYLCASILQGYEQYFGPGTRLTVT.

This clonotype was counted a few times. The V call is TRBV20-1, the J call TRBJ2-5; D is perhaps TRBD2 (5 bases). This CDR3 is built from 15 residues. The ends were cut back, 6 bases at V and 4 bases at J, with 21 bases in the middle. Germline V gene lookup returns CDR1 DFQATT and CDR2 SNEGSKA (reference sequence). CDR3 in amino acids: CSATNIRTPIETQYF. The DNA of the CDR3 is TGCAGTGCAACTAATATAAGGACTCCGATAGAGACCCAGTACTTC.

This chain connects TRBV6-2 or TRBV6-3 to TRBJ2-5, with TRBD2 matching 12 bases. V trimming: 6 bases; J trimming: 11 bases; junction bases outside the gene matches: 16. CDR1 is MNHEY, CDR2 SVGEGT, per germline. This CDR3 comprises 16 residues. The CDR3 loop is CASSTHGGLAGYEQYF. In DNA, the CDR3 is TGTGCCAGCAGCACACATGGGGGACTAGCGGGTTATGAGCAGTACTTC.

The chain combines TRBV20-1 with TRBJ2-3; 7 bases are shared with TRBD2. There are 14 residues in the CDR3. CDR1 and CDR2 (germline): DFQATT, SNEGSKA (reference sequence). V shed 0 bases and J 6 bases; nucleotides not matched to a gene: 6. Here the CDR3 reads CSARDGGRADTQYF. In nucleotides, the CDR3 is TGCAGTGCTAGAGATGGGGGGAGGGCGGATACGCAGTATTTT.

This clonotype was recorded a few times. This sequence joins TRBV2 and TRBJ2-5; D is undetermined. The V gene's germline CDR1 is SNHLY and CDR2 FYNNEI. V lost 5 bases and J 4 bases, leaving 14 bases between the germline ends. The CDR3 is 14 residues long. As DNA, the CDR3 is TGTGCCAGCAGTACTACCCGGGCGCGAGAGACCCAGTACTTC. It translates to CASSTTRARETQYF.

There are a few counts of this clonotype. The chain employs TRBV28 and TRBJ1-1, with D maybe TRBD1 (6 bases). CDR1 and CDR2 from the germline V gene are MDHEN and SYDVKM. Trimming left V 4 bases short and J 0 bases short, with 9 bases between. The CDR3 loop spans 14 amino acids. CDR3 nucleotides: TGTGCCAGCAGTTATACAGGGATGAACACTGAAGCTTTCTTT. It is translated as CASSYTGMNTEAFF.

This clonotype was counted a few times. The rearrangement links TRBV21-1 to TRBJ2-1; TRBD1 is the table's D call and was not checked against the DNA. TRBV21-1 is a documented pseudogene. The CDR3 is 16 amino acids. CDR3 in amino acids: CASSKERERSYNEQFF. CDR3 sequence (DNA): TGTGCCAGCAGCAAAGAACGGGAACGCTCCTACAATGAGCAGTTCTTC.

This clonotype was picked up a small number of times. The genes are TRBV20-1 and TRBJ2-7, with 9 bases lining up with TRBD2. Germline V lookup: CDR1 DFQATT, CDR2 SNEGSKA (reference sequence). The CDR3 totals 15 residues. With 5 bases clipped from V and 2 bases from J, the junction kept 10 bases outside the gene matches. The CDR3 reads CSAEDSGSIAYEQYF. DNA of the CDR3: TGCAGTGCTGAGGATAGCGGGAGCATCGCCTACGAGCAGTACTTC.

This clonotype has only a few counts. CDR3: CASGTHFYEQYF. The CDR3 region has the DNA TGTGCTAGTGGTACCCACTTCTACGAGCAGTACTTC. This chain joins TRBV12-5 and TRBJ2-7; D is undetermined. The ends were cut back, 5 bases at V and 3 bases at J, with 8 bases in the middle. In germline, CDR1 is LGHNT, CDR2 FRNRAP. The CDR3 is made up of 12 amino acids.